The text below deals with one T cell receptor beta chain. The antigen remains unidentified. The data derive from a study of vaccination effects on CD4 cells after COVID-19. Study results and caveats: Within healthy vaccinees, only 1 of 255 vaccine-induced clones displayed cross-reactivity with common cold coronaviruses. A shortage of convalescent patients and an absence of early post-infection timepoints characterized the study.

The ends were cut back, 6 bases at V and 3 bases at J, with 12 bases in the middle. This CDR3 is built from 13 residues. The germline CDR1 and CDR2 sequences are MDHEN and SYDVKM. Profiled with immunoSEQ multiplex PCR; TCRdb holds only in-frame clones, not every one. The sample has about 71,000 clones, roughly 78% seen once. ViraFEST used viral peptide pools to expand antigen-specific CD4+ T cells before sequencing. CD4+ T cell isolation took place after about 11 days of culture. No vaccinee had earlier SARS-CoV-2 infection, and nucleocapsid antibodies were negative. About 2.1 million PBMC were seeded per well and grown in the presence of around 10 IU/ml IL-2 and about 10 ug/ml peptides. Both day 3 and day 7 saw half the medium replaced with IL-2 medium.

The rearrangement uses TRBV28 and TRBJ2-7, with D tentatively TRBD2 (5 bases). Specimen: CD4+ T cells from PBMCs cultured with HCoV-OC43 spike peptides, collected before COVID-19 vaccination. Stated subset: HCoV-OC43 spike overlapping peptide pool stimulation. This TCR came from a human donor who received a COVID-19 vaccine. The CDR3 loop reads CASSTRRDYEQYV. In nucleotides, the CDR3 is TGTGCCAGCAGCACTCGACGGGACTACGAGCAGTACGTC.